This TCR beta chain was captured in a study of CD8 T cells in ankylosing spondylitis. This clonotype was seen a few times. TCRdb called the 5' RACE reads again in MiXCR, with one record for every CDR3 protein. In the table there are about 30,000 distinct CDR3 sequences, approximately 15% of which are singletons. V lost 1 base to trimming and J lost 2 bases, with 9 bases between them. Germline-derived CDR1 and CDR2 are SGHRS and YFSETQ. This CDR3 is 14 amino acids long. The sequenced sample consisted of blood. The TCR sequence derives from a male donor with ankylosing spondylitis or in good health (not recorded which). The chain recombines TRBV5-1 with TRBJ1-1, with D unclear. CDR3 loop: CASSLTGGNTEAFF. The CDR3 DNA reads as TGCGCCAGCAGCTTGACGGGCGGCAACACTGAAGCTTTCTTT.